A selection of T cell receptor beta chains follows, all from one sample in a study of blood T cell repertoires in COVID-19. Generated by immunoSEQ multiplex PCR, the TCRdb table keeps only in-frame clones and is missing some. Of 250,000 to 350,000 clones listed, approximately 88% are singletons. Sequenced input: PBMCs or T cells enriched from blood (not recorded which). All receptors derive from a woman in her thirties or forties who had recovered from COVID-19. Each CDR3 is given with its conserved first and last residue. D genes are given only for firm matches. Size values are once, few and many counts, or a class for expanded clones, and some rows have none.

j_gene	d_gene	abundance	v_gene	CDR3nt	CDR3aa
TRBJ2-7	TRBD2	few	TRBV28	TGTGCCAGCAGTTTGCCTGCGGGACTAGGGGGCGAGCAGTACTTC	CASSLPAGLGGEQYF
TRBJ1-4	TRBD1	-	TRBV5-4	TGTGCCAGCAGCTTACAGGGGGACGAAAAACTGTTTTTT	CASSLQGDEKLFF
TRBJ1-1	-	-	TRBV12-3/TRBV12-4	TGTGCCAGCACTCCCGATGGGGCGACTGAAGCTTTCTTT	CASTPDGATEAFF
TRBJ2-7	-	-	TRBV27	TGTGCCAGCAGTCCCCTGGGGCCGTTGGAGCAGTACTTC	CASSPLGPLEQYF
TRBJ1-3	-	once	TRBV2	TGTGCCAGCTCATGGGACACTGGAAACACCATATATTTT	CASSWDTGNTIYF
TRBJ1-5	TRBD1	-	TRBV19	TGTGCCAGTAGAGGCCCGGGACAGACGATGAGCAATCAGCCCCAGCATTTT	CASRGPGQTMSNQPQHF
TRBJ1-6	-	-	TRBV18	TGTGCCAGCTCACCTCGGACAGCCGGAATGGGGGGGTCCCTCCACTTT	CASSPRTAGMGGSLHF
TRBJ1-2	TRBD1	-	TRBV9	TGTGCCAGCAGCCCCGCGGACAGGGGGCTTGGCTACACCTTC	CASSPADRGLGYTF
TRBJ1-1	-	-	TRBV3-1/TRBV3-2	TGTGCCAGCAGCCAAGATCGGGGAAAGAACACTGAAGCTTTCTTT	CASSQDRGKNTEAFF
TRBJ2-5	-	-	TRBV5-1	TGCGCCAGCAGCCGGGGGACAGAGGGGAAAGAGACCCAGTACTTC	CASSRGTEGKETQYF
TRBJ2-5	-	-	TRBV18	TGTGCCAGCTCACCACCGGAGGGGCGAGAGACCCAGTACTTC	CASSPPEGRETQYF
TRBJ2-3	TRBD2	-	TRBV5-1	TGCGCCAGCAGCTCCCCGGGGGGGAATACGCAGTATTTT	CASSSPGGNTQYF
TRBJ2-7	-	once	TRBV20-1	TGCAGTGCACCCGACAACTACGAGCAGTACTTC	CSAPDNYEQYF
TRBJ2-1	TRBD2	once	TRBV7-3	TGTGCCAGCAGCTCCAAAAAGGGACTAGCGGGAGAATCCTACAATGAGCAGTTCTTC	CASSSKKGLAGESYNEQFF
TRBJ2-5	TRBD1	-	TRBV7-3	TGTGCCAGCAGCTCCGACAGGGAAGAGACCCAGTACTTC	CASSSDREETQYF
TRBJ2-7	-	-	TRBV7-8	TGTGCCAGCAGCTTAGAGAAAATACTAGCCTACGAGCAGTACTTC	CASSLEKILAYEQYF
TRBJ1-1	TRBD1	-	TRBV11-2	TGTGCCAGCAGCTTTGACAGGGTTTTTATGAACACTGAAGCTTTCTTT	CASSFDRVFMNTEAFF
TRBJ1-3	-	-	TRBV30	TGTGCCTACCAGCGAGGGAATGGAAACACCATATATTTT	CAYQRGNGNTIYF
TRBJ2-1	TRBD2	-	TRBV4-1	TGCGCCAGCAGCCAAGACGGACTAGCGGCGTACAATGAGCAGTTCTTC	CASSQDGLAAYNEQFF
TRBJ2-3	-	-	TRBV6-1	TGTGCCAGCAGTGAAACGGGTCCAGATACGCAGTATTTT	CASSETGPDTQYF
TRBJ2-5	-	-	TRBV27	TGTGCCAGCAGTTTACTTCCGCCGGGGCAAGAGACCCAGTACTTC	CASSLLPPGQETQYF
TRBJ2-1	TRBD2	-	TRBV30	TGTGCCTGGGGACTAGGCCTACGAAGGAGCTCCTACAATGAGCAGTTCTTC	CAWGLGLRRSSYNEQFF
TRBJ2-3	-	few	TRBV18	TGTGCCAGCTCACCAGGCCAGTCGGATACGCAGTATTTT	CASSPGQSDTQYF
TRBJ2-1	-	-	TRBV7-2	TGTGCCAGCAGCGACAGGCGGGCAGGGTTCAATGAGCAGTTCTTC	CASSDRRAGFNEQFF
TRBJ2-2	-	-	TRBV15	TGTGCCACCAGCAGAGATCAGGGATCTGGTGCCGGGGAGCTGTTTTTT	CATSRDQGSGAGELFF
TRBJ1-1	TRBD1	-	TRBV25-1	TGTGCCAGCAGTGGGGGACAGGGGGCCGCGGACACTGAAGCTTTCTTT	CASSGGQGAADTEAFF
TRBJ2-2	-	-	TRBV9	TGTGCCAGCAGCGTACAGGCAGAAGCGAACACCGGGGAGCTGTTTTTT	CASSVQAEANTGELFF
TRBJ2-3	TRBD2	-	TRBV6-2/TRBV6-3	TGTGCCAGCAGTTTAGCGGGAGATCGGGCAGATACGCAGTATTTT	CASSLAGDRADTQYF
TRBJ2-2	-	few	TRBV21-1	-	CASSKWGGGSLTGELFF
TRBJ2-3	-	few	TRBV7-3	TGTGCCAGCAGCTTCGTCGGGGGCACAGATACGCAGTATTTT	CASSFVGGTDTQYF
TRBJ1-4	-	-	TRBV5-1	TGCGCCAGCAGCTCCGGTGGGGGGGTTGAAAAACTGTTTTTT	CASSSGGGVEKLFF
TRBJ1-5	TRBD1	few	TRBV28	TGTGCCAGCAGATCTCAGGGGGCTCAGCCCCAGCATTTT	CASRSQGAQPQHF
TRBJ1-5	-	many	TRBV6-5	TGTGCCAGCAGTTACGGGGGCGCAAACAATCAGCCCCAGCATTTT	CASSYGGANNQPQHF
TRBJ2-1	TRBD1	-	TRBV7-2	TGTGCCAGCGCGCCCCGGACAGGGGACAGGAATGAGCAGTTCTTC	CASAPRTGDRNEQFF
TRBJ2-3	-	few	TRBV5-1	TGCGCCAGCAGGCCCCAGGGCCGGCTTCCGCAGTATTTT	CASRPQGRLPQYF
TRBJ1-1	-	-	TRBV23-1	TGCGCCAGCAGTTTGGCAGTGAACACTGAAGCTTTCTTT	CASSLAVNTEAFF
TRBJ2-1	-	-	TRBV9	TGTGCCAGCAGCCCCTGGGACATTTACAATGAGCAGTTCTTC	CASSPWDIYNEQFF
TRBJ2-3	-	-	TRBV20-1	TGCAGTGCTAGCAGAGATACGCAGTATTTT	CSASRDTQYF
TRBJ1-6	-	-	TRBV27	TGTGCCAGCAGCTACAGGGAATCCTATAATTCACCCCTCCACTTT	CASSYRESYNSPLHF
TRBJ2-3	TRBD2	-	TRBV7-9	TGTGCCAGCAGCCGGGAGGGAACCACAGATACGCAGTATTTT	CASSREGTTDTQYF
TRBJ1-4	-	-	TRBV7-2	TGTGCCAGCAGCTTAGAGGGCAGGGACTCTAATGAAAAACTGTTTTTT	CASSLEGRDSNEKLFF
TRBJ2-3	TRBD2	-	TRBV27	TGTGCCAGCAGGAGACGGGAGGGCCGCACAGATACGCAGTATTTT	CASRRREGRTDTQYF
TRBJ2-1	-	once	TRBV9	TGTGCCAGCAGCCGGGCTAGCAGTAGCTCCTACAATGAGCAGTTCTTC	CASSRASSSSYNEQFF
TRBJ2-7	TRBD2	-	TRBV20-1	TGCAGTGCTAGTCCGGGTAGCGGGAGCAAGCAGTACTTC	CSASPGSGSKQYF
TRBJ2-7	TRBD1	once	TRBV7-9	TGTGCCAGCAGCTCGGGACAGGGGGCATACGAGCAGTACTTC	CASSSGQGAYEQYF
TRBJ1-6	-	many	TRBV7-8	TGTGCCAGCAGCCATACGGCAGGGATTAATTCACCCCTCCACTTT	CASSHTAGINSPLHF
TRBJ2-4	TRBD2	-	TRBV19	TGTGCCAGTAGCCGCCTTAGCGGGGCAAACATTCAGTACTTC	CASSRLSGANIQYF
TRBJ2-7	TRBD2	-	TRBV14	TGTGCCAGCAGCCAACAGCGGGGCCACCCCTACGAGCAGTACTTC	CASSQQRGHPYEQYF
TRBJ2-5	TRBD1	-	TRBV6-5	TGTGCCAGCAGGAGGGACAGGGGGCAAGAGACCCAGTACTTC	CASRRDRGQETQYF
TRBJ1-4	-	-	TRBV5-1	TGCGCCAGCAGCCCCGCGGGACGTAATGAAAAACTGTTTTTT	CASSPAGRNEKLFF
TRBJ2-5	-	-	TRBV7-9	TGTGCCAGCAGCTTAGAATCGTCGTTAGAAGAGACCCAGTACTTC	CASSLESSLEETQYF
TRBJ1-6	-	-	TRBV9	TGTGCCAGCAGCGTAGGACAGGACTCCTATAATTCACCCCTCCACTTT	CASSVGQDSYNSPLHF
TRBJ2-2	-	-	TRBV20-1	TGCAGTGCTAGTCGACTTAACACCGGGGAGCTGTTTTTT	CSASRLNTGELFF
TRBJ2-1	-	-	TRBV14	TGTGCCAGCAGCCAAGGGACTCCAATTTACAATGAGCAGTTCTTC	CASSQGTPIYNEQFF